This passage covers 5 T cell receptor beta chains from one sample sequenced in a study of beta chain features in type 1 diabetes. General observations from the study: Moderate yet significant TCRB CDR3 shortening was seen in Type 1 diabetes patients in all four CD4+ subsets.

These receptors have no known antigen. The sequenced template was cDNA made from the entire isolated RNA. Sequenced by immunoSEQ multiplex PCR; TCRdb stores in-frame clones only, minus some. This table holds about 700,000 clones, about an eighth found once. Specimen: naive CD4+ T cells from blood. The receptors originated from a man aged 18 to 30 with type 1 diabetes.

The chain recombines TRBV5-1 with TRBJ1-1; D remains unclear. Germline CDR1 reads SGHRS; CDR2 reads YFSETQ. V shed 0 bases and J shed 3 bases, with 9 bases lying between them. The CDR3 runs to 14 residues. The CDR3 DNA is TGCGCCAGCAGCTTGGGGCCACTTTACACTGAAGCTTTCTTT. As protein: CASSLGPLYTEAFF.

J is TRBJ1-5 and V is TRBV6-5; D may be TRBD1 (5 bases). Germline loops: CDR1 MNHEY, CDR2 SVGAGI. The CDR3 extends over 14 amino acids. V lost 8 bases to trimming and J lost 3 bases, with 14 bases between them. The CDR3 sequence: CASSRVRDNQPQHF. As DNA, the CDR3 is TGTGCCAGCTCCAGGGTAAGGGACAATCAGCCCCAGCATTTT.

The chain recombines TRBV18 with TRBJ1-1; D is unclear. This CDR3 contains 13 residues. The germline V and J ends were trimmed by 3 bases and 5 bases, with 10 bases remaining between them. Germline-derived CDR1 and CDR2 are KGHSH and LQKENI. The CDR3 sequence is CASSPMEETEAFF. Written as DNA, the CDR3 is TGTGCCAGCTCACCGATGGAAGAGACTGAAGCTTTCTTT. Full variable domain (missing parts from reference TRBV18 and TRBJ1-1): NAGVMQNPRHLVRRRGQEARLRCSPMKGHSHVYWYRQLPEEGLKFMVYLQKENIIDESGMPKERFSAEFPKEGPSILRIQQVVRGDSAAYFCASSPMEETEAFFGQGTRLTVV.

The chain recombines TRBV5-1 with TRBJ2-4; no clear D. V lost 0 bases to trimming and J lost 2 bases, with 6 bases between them. CDR3 length equals 14 residues. Germline CDR1 is SGHRS and CDR2 is YFSETQ. The DNA for the CDR3 is TGCGCCAGCAGCTTGGGGGTAACCAAAAACATTCAGTACTTC. It specifies CASSLGVTKNIQYF.

This clone was counted between two and nine times. The V and J genes are TRBV4-1 and TRBJ2-1, with 7 bases aligning to TRBD1. This CDR3 contains 17 residues. Germline V lookup: CDR1 MGHRA, CDR2 YSYEKL. With 0 bases clipped from V and 4 bases from J, the junction kept 9 bases outside the gene matches. For the CDR3, the DNA is TGCGCCAGCAGCCAAGACCGAGGGGGCCCGCTTTACAATGAGCAGTTCTTC. It codes for CASSQDRGGPLYNEQFF.